This T cell receptor beta chain emerged from a study of PD-1 blockade in classical Hodgkin lymphoma. Overall study context: Nivolumab was given intravenously to patients at 3 mg/kg every 2 weeks.

All the patients suffered relapse after autologous stem cell transplantation, and brentuximab vedotin exposure differed. A word on this clone: Its antigen is as yet unknown.

Using immunoSEQ multiplex PCR, the repertoire was profiled, and TCRdb retains in-frame clones only, with some absent. This table holds 95,000 to 120,000 clones, 89% found once. Germline-derived CDR1 and CDR2 are LNHNV and YYDKDF (reference sequence). Trimming pared 5 bases from V and 6 bases from J, leaving 13 bases between. The CDR3 contains 13 residues. General observations from the study: Patients with a complete response exhibited baseline diversity comparable to newly diagnosed patients.

The gene calls are TRBV15 and TRBJ1-1; possible D gene TRBD1, 5 bases. The TCR sequence derives from a human donor with classical Hodgkin lymphoma. The source material was peripheral blood mononuclear cells (PBMCs), sampled before the second cycle of nivolumab. The CDR3 loop is CATSGREGSEAFF. CDR3 nucleotide sequence: TGTGCCACCAGCGGACGGGAGGGGTCTGAAGCTTTCTTT. The full variable domain, with the rest looked up from reference TRBV15 and TRBJ1-1, is DAMVIQNPRYQVTQFGKPVTLSCSQTLNHNVMYWYQQKSSQAPKLLFHYYDKDFNNEADTPDNFQSRRPNTSFCFLDIRSPGLGDTAMYLCATSGREGSEAFFGQGTRLTVV.